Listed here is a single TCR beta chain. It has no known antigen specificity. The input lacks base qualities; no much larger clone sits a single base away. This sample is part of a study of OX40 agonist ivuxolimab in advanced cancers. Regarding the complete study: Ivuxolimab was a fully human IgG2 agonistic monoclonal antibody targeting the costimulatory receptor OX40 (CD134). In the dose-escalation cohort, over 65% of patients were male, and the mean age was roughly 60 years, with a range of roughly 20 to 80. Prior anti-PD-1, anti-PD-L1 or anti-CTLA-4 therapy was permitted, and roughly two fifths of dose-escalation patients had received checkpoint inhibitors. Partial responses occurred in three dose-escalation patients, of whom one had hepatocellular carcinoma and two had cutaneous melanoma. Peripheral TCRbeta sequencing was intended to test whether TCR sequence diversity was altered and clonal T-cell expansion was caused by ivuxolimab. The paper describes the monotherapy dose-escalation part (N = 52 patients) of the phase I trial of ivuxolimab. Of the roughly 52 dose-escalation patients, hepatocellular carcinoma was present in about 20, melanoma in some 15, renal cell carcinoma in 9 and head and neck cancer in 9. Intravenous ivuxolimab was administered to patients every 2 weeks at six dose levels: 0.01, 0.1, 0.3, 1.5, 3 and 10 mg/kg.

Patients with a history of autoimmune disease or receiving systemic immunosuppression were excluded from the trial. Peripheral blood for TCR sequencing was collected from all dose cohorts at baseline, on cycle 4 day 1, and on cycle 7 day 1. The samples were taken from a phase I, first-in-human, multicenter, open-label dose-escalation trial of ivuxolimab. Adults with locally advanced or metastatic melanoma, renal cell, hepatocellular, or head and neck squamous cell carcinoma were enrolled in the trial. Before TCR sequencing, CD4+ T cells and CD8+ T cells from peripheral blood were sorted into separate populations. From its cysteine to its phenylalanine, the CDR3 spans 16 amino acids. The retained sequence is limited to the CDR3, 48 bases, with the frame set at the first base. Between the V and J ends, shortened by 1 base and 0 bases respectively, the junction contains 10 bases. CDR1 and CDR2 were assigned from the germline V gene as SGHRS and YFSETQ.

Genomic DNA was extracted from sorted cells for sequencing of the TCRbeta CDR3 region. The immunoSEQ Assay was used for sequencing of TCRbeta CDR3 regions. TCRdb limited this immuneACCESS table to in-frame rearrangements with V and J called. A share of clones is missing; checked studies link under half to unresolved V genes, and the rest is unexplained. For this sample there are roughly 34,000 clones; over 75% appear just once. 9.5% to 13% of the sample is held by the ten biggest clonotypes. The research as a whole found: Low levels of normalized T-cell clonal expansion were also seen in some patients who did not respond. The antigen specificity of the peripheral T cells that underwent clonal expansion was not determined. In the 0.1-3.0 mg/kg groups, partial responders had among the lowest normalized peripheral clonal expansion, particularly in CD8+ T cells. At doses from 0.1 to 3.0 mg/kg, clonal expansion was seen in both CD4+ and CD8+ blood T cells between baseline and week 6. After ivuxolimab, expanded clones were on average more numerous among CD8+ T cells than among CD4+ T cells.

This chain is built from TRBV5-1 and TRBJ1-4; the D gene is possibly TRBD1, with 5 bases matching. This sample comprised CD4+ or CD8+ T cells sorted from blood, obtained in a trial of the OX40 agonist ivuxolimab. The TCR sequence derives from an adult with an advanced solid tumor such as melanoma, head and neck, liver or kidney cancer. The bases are TGCGCCAGCAGCTTGAGCGGGGGTGCAACTAATGAAAAACTGTTTTTT. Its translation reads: CASSLSGGATNEKLFF.